This passage covers 5 T cell receptor beta chains from one sample sequenced in a study of neurological immune-mediated disorders. Via MiXCR, TCRdb re-called the 5' RACE reads, giving one row per CDR3 protein. The sample shows more than 15,000 distinct CDR3 sequences, under 15% of them seen only once. The specimen sequenced was PBMCs. These receptors originate from a man aged 60 to 69 with HTLV-1-associated myelopathy (HAM/TSP).

This clonotype was recorded at least ten times. V usage is TRBV5-1 and J usage is TRBJ2-7; D remains unclear. V lost 4 bases, J lost 1 base, and 9 bases lay in between. CDR3 length: 13 residues. Looked up from germline, CDR1 is SGHRS and CDR2 is YFSETQ. This CDR3 is CASSEDRSYEQYF. Written as DNA, the CDR3 is TGCGCCAGCAGCGAAGACCGGTCCTACGAGCAGTACTTC.

This clonotype was detected many times. The chain is built from TRBV6-2 or TRBV6-3 and TRBJ1-1; D gene uncertain. The CDR3 consists of 12 residues. Germline V gives CDR1 MNHEY, CDR2 SVGEGT. Trimming took off 2 bases at V and 4 bases at J, with 5 bases between the two ends. CDR3 amino acids: CASSYSVTEAFF. DNA of the CDR3: TGTGCCAGCAGTTACAGTGTCACTGAAGCTTTCTTT.

By proportion, this clonotype is medium-sized (0.01 to 0.1%). For the CDR3, the DNA is TGTGCCAGCAGCTCGACGGATATCCATAGCAATCAGCCCCAGCATTTT. This sequence encodes CASSSTDIHSNQPQHF. This sequence joins TRBV5-6 and TRBJ1-5; no clear D. CDR1 SGHDT and CDR2 YYEEEE come from the germline V gene. The CDR3 consists of 16 residues. The V end lost 3 bases, the J end lost 0 bases, and 13 bases lay between the germline ends.

Judged by abundance, this clonotype is medium-sized (0.01 to 0.1%). The chain links TRBV9 to TRBJ2-1; 7 nucleotides agree with TRBD1. Looked up from germline, CDR1 is SGDLS and CDR2 is YYNGEE. The V and J ends lost 0 bases and 3 bases, in that order; junction bases with no gene match: 6. This CDR3 has 16 residues. CDR3 nucleotide sequence: TGTGCCAGCAGCGTAGCCACGACAGGGTACTACAATGAGCAGTTCTTC. This encodes CASSVATTGYYNEQFF.

This clonotype was recorded many times. V and J are TRBV20-1 and TRBJ1-5, with no clear D. The CDR3 is 13 residues long. The germline V gene encodes CDR1 DFQATT and CDR2 SNEGSKA (reference sequence). Trimming took off 4 bases at V and 0 bases at J, with 7 bases between the two ends. DNA for the CDR3: TGCAGTGCTACGGCATATAGCAATCAGCCCCAGCATTTT. This sequence encodes CSATAYSNQPQHF.